The sequence of this T cell receptor (beta chain) was determined in a study of blood T cell repertoires in COVID-19. Overall study: The study drew acute and convalescent COVID-19 samples from the United States, Italy and Spain. Nucleic acid was either cDNA or gDNA, and it came from T cells, B-cell-depleted T cells, or PBMCs.

As handled by the study authors: Nucleated cell counts were estimated from reference gene primer amplification. The repertoire was sequenced with immunoSEQ multiplex PCR; TCRdb's copy has only in-frame clones and lacks some. For V, J and clone size, that table is used; D and trimming come from the DNA. The sample lists approximately 150,000 clones, roughly 81% occurring once. This clonotype was sampled from a man aged 40-55 years with acute or convalescent COVID-19. Sequencing input: peripheral blood.

The CDR3 nucleotides read TGTGCCAGCAGCCCTCAGACAGGGGCTCCCTACGAGCAGTACTTC. It codes for CASSPQTGAPYEQYF. This chain connects TRBV9 to TRBJ2-7, with 8 nucleotides matching TRBD1. V gave up 4 bases and J gave up 2 bases; unmatched junction bases: 8. The length of the CDR3 is 15 residues. Germline assignment: CDR1 SGDLS and CDR2 YYNGEE. Supplemented by reference TRBV9 and TRBJ2-7, the full variable domain reads DSGVTQTPKHLITATGQRVTLRCSPRSGDLSVYWYQQSLDQGLQFLIQYYNGEERAKGNILERFSAQQFPDLHSELNLSSLELGDSALYFCASSPQTGAPYEQYFGPGTRLTVT.